This T cell receptor beta chain was retrieved from a study of a mutant IDH1 vaccine in newly diagnosed glioma. Study details: Beginning 4-6 weeks after radiotherapy alone, or with temozolomide cycles, vaccination took place. Overall study results and limits: Pseudoprogression seemed unrelated to changes in top peripheral T cell clonotypes.

Time point defined: week 11, during vaccination. Topical imiquimod was applied with each vaccine dose, which held 300 ug of mutant IDH1 20-mer peptide. Germline CDR1 SGHDN, CDR2 FVKESK. Trimming shortened V by 0 bases and J by 4 bases, and 15 bases separated the two germline ends. The CDR3 contains 16 residues. Note on this clone: Its antigen remains unknown.

This table comes from immunoSEQ multiplex PCR, and its TCRdb copy is limited to in-frame clones, with some not included. The repertoire has some 130,000 clones, around three quarters of them found once; the top ten carry 5.5%. V usage is TRBV14 and J usage is TRBJ1-2; no clear D. The sequence was collected from a man aged 40-49 years with glioma. The input for sequencing was PBMCs, taken from a glioma patient whose treatment included an IDH1 peptide vaccine. The CDR3 region is CASSQDQVGRSYGYTF. The CDR3 nucleotides are TGTGCCAGCAGCCAAGATCAGGTTGGAAGGTCCTATGGCTACACCTTC.